This TCR beta chain stems from a study of shared clonotypes between healthy human individuals. The CDR3 length is 17 residues. Germline lookup yields CDR1 KGHSH and CDR2 LQKENI. With 3 bases clipped from V and 3 bases from J, the junction kept 11 bases outside the gene matches. Comments on this clone: Its antigen remains unknown.

Study-level points and caveats: Sharing across four donors was highest in naive CD4 (about 5%) and lowest in memory CD8 (roughly 0.4%). Generation probabilities of non-shared clonotypes were lower (relative to those shared by all four donors).

Assay runs were performed at deep level. Method: immunoSEQ multiplex PCR; TCRdb's copy keeps in-frame clones and lacks some. The sample carries fewer than 1 million clones, around 96% recorded once. CD45RO-negative, CCR7-positively selected cells formed the naive CD8 fraction, excluding terminally differentiated effector memory CD45RA+ cells. Donors, healthy HIV-negative adults, lacked recent acute infections or vaccinations. The chain carries TRBV18 and TRBJ2-1; the match to TRBD1 covers 7 bases. The TCR originated in a man between 25 and 39 years old in good health. The sequenced sample was naive CD8+ T cells sorted from blood. CDR3 in DNA: TGTGCCAGCTCACCCTTTCCTGGGACAGATCACTACAATGAGCAGTTCTTC. Its translation is CASSPFPGTDHYNEQFF.